These 21 T cell receptor beta chains originate from one sample sequenced in a study of GPR56 and killer-like receptors on CD4 memory cells. Sorting by FACS used killer cell lectin-like receptor and GPR56 expression to define five CD4+ populations. No DNA is given; TCRdb re-called the reads and lists each CDR3 protein once. This sample's table reports some 1,000 distinct CDR3 sequences. The sample consisted of memory CD4+ T cells from blood. The source of these receptors is a human donor in good health.

Its frequency marks this clonotype as medium-sized. V usage is TRBV5-4 and J usage is TRBJ2-5; absent DNA, TCRdb's TRBD2 call cannot be checked. Germline CDR1 SGHNT, CDR2 YYREEE (reference sequence). The CDR3 is made up of 15 amino acids. CDR3 sequence reads: CASSVGTTLQETQYF.

The J gene is TRBJ2-7, the V gene TRBV20-1; TCRdb lists TRBD2, though no DNA is available to test this call. Germline V gives CDR1 DFQATT, CDR2 SNEGSKA (reference sequence). The CDR3 length is 14 residues. CDR3 sequence reads: CSARDPAGFYEQYF.

Its frequency marks this clonotype as medium-sized. This CDR3 is CASRPRGFEAFF. The chain links TRBV19 to TRBJ1-1; there is no DNA to check the TCRdb D call of TRBD1. Looked up from germline, CDR1 is LNHDA and CDR2 is SQIVND (reference sequence). This CDR3 region has 12 residues. Full variable domain (outside the CDR3, taken from reference TRBV19 and TRBJ1-1): DGGITQSPKYLFRKEGQNVTLSCEQNLNHDAMYWYRQDPGQGLRLIYYSQIVNDFQKGDIAEGYSVSREKKESFPLTVTSAQKNPTAFYLCASRPRGFEAFFGQGTRLTVV.

The chain joins TRBV6-1 to TRBJ2-1; TCRdb reports TRBD2, a call that lacks DNA to check it against. The CDR3 sequence is 13 residues long. Germline values: CDR1 MNHNS, CDR2 SASEGT. This chain's CDR3 is CASNLAGGNEQFF.

Frequency places this clonotype as large. This CDR3 reads CASSYGQGASGELFF. The chain is built from TRBV6-6 and TRBJ2-2; the TCRdb call, TRBD1, lacks DNA for checking. CDR1 MNHNY and CDR2 SVGAGI come from the germline V gene (reference sequence). The CDR3 extends over 15 amino acids.

In terms of frequency, this clonotype is medium-sized. V gene TRBV20-1 combines with J gene TRBJ2-5; TCRdb lists TRBD2, though no DNA is available to test this call. The CDR3 contains 14 residues. Germline V gives CDR1 DFQATT, CDR2 SNEGSKA (reference sequence). Here the CDR3 reads CSARLAGGRETQYF.

By frequency, this clonotype is medium-sized. The chain uses TRBV5-4 and TRBJ2-7; TCRdb gives TRBD1 as the D gene, but with no DNA this cannot be confirmed. Germline V gives CDR1 SGHNT, CDR2 YYREEE (reference sequence). CDR3 length: 14 amino acids. The CDR3 sequence: CASTSGTDHYEQYF.

This clonotype counts as medium-sized (0.01 to 0.1%) by frequency. The J gene is TRBJ2-1, the V gene TRBV6-1; no DNA is available, so the TRBD1 call from TCRdb remains unchecked. The germline gives CDR1 MNHNS, CDR2 SASEGT. This CDR3 is 14 amino acids long. This chain's CDR3 is CASSLAGGPYEQFF.

V gene TRBV6-1 combines with J gene TRBJ2-1; absent DNA, TCRdb's TRBD2 call cannot be checked. Per the germline V gene, CDR1 is MNHNS and CDR2 is SASEGT. This CDR3 is built from 15 residues. The CDR3 is CASSELAGGIDEQFF.

This clonotype is deemed large by its frequency. V is TRBV19 and J is TRBJ2-1; checking the TCRdb D call of TRBD1 is not possible without DNA. CDR3 length: 15 amino acids. The V gene's germline CDR1 is LNHDA and CDR2 SQIVND (reference sequence). CDR3 sequence: CASIPDRGSYNEQFF.

According to its frequency, this clonotype is medium-sized. The chain uses TRBV13 and TRBJ1-6. The germline gives CDR1 PRHDT, CDR2 FYEKMQ (reference sequence). CDR3 length: 14 residues. The CDR3 sequence is CASSPGLYNSPLHF.

The chain carries TRBV4-2 and TRBJ1-3; TCRdb designates TRBD1, a call that cannot be tested without DNA. The germline CDR1 and CDR2 sequences are LGHNA and YNFKEQ. The CDR3 covers 16 residues. This chain's CDR3 is CASSQDVGTGGNTIYF.

The CDR3 region is CASSPLGRTQYF. This chain uses TRBV12-3 or TRBV12-4 with TRBJ2-5; TCRdb designates TRBD1, a call that cannot be tested without DNA. This CDR3 is built from 12 residues.

This clonotype is labeled medium-sized based on frequency. V gene TRBV11-2 combines with J gene TRBJ1-2. The CDR3 has 13 amino acids. Germline V lookup: CDR1 SGHAT, CDR2 FQNNGV. The CDR3 sequence: CASSLAVRSGYTF. The entire variable domain, with the rest obtained from reference TRBV11-2 and TRBJ1-2, is as follows: EAGVAQSPRYKIIEKRQSVAFWCNPISGHATLYWYQQILGQGPKLLIQFQNNGVVDDSQLPKDRFSAERLKGVDSTLKIQPAKLEDSAVYLCASSLAVRSGYTFGSGTRLTVV.

V and J are TRBV19 and TRBJ2-1; TCRdb indicates TRBD2, and absent DNA this call remains unverified. The CDR3 totals 18 residues. Germline V CDR1 and CDR2: LNHDA, SQIVND (reference sequence). CDR3 protein: CASSFGASGGPRYNEQFF.

This sequence joins TRBV6-6 and TRBJ1-1; the D call of TRBD1 rests on TCRdb alone, since no DNA is present to check it. The CDR3 totals 14 residues. Germline V lookup: CDR1 MNHNY, CDR2 SVGAGI (reference sequence). This CDR3 reads CASSYSEGGSEAFF.

The chain uses TRBV6-1 and TRBJ2-2; TCRdb names TRBD2, which stays unverified in the absence of DNA. The length of the CDR3 is 17 residues. CDR1 and CDR2 (germline): MNHNS, SASEGT. The chain's CDR3 is CASSRGGSRRGSGELFF.

In terms of frequency, this clonotype is medium-sized (0.01 to 0.1%). The chain recombines TRBV9 with TRBJ1-2; no DNA is available, so the TRBD1 call from TCRdb remains unchecked. CDR1 is SGDLS, CDR2 YYNGEE, per germline. The CDR3 has 14 residues. The CDR3 loop is CASSVVGTNYGYTF.

This sequence joins TRBV9 and TRBJ1-1; TCRdb returns TRBD1, unconfirmable since there is no DNA. Germline values: CDR1 SGDLS, CDR2 YYNGEE. This CDR3 is 13 amino acids long. CDR3: CASSVGPGTEAFF.

This CDR3 reads CASSLRPSGGAERLNIQYF. The rearrangement links TRBV7-2 to TRBJ2-4; TCRdb returns TRBD2, unconfirmable since there is no DNA. CDR1 is SGHTA and CDR2 is FQGNSA in the germline V gene. There are 19 residues in the CDR3.

Measured by frequency, this clonotype is medium-sized. The chain uses TRBV18 and TRBJ2-7. Germline values: CDR1 KGHSH, CDR2 LQKENI. The CDR3 is made up of 14 amino acids. The CDR3 region is CASSPIGRVHEQYF.